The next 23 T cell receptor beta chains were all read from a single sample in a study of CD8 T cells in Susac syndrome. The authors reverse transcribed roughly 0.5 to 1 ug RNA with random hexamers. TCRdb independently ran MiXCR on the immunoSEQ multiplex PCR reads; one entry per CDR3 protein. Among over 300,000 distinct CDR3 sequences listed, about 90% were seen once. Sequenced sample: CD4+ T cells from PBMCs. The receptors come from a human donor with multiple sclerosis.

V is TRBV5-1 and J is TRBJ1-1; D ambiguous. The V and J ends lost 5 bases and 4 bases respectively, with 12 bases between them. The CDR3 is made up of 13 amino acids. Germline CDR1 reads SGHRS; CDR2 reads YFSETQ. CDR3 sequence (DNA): TGCGCCAGCAGTCATTGGGGTGGCACTGAAGCTTTCTTT. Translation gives CASSHWGGTEAFF. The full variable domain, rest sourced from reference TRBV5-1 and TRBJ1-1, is KAGVTQTPRYLIKTRGQQVTLSCSPISGHRSVSWYQQTPGQGLQFLFEYFSETQRNKGNFPGRFSGRQFSNSRSEMNVSTLELGDSALYLCASSHWGGTEAFFGQGTRLTVV.

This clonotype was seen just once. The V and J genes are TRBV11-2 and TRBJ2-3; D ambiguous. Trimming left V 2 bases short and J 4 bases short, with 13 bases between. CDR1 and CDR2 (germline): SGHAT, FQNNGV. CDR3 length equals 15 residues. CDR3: CASSLMRRVADTQYF. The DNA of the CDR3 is TGTGCCAGCAGCTTAATGCGGCGAGTGGCAGATACGCAGTATTTT.

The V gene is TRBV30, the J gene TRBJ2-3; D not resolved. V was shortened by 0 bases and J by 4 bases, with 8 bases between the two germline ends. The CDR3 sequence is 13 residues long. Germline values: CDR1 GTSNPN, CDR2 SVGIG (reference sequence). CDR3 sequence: CAWSVTVSDTQYF. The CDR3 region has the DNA TGTGCCTGGAGTGTCACAGTCTCAGATACGCAGTATTTT.

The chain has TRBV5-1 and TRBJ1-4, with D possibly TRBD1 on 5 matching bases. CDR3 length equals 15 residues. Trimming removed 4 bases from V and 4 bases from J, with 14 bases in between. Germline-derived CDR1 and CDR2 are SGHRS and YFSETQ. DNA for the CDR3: TGCGCCAGCAGCGCCGCCGCGGGGGATAATGAAAAACTGTTTTTT. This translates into CASSAAAGDNEKLFF.

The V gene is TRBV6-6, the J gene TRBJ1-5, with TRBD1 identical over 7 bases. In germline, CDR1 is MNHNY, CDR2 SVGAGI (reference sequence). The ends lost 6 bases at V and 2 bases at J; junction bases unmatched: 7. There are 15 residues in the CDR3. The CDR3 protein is CASSSPGGGNQPQHF. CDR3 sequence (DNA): TGTGCCAGCAGCTCCCCAGGGGGTGGCAATCAGCCCCAGCATTTT.

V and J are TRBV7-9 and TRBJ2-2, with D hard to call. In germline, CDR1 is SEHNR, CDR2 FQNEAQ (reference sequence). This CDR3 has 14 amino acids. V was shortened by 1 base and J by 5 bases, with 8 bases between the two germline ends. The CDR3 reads CASSLGAGTGELFF. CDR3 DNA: TGTGCCAGCAGCTTAGGAGCCGGAACCGGGGAGCTGTTTTTT.

The CDR3 protein is CASSPNPIINEQFF. CDR3 DNA sequence: TGTGCCAGCAGCCCTAACCCTATCATCAATGAGCAGTTCTTC. The rearrangement links TRBV7-2 to TRBJ2-1, with D unclear. The CDR3 length is 14 residues. Germline lookup yields CDR1 SGHTA and CDR2 FQGNSA. Trimming took 5 bases from V and 6 from J, leaving 14 bases between them.

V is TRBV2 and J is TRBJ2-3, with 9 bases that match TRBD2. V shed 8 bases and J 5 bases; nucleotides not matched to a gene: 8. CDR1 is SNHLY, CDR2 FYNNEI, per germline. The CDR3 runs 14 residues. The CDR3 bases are TGTGCCAGCGAGCGCGGGGGGGCCGAAGATACGCAGTATTTT. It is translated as CASERGGAEDTQYF.

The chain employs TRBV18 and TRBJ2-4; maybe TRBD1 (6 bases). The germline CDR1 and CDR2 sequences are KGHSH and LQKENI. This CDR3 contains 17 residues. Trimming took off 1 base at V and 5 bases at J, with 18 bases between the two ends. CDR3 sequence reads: CASSPRRGSDRENIQYF. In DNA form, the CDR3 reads TGTGCCAGCTCACCACGCCGGGGCTCGGACAGAGAAAACATTCAGTACTTC.

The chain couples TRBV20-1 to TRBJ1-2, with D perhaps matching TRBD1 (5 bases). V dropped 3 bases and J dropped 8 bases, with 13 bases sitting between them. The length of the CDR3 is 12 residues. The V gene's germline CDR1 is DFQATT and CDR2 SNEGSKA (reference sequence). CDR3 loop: CSASLQDRGYTF. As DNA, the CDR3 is TGCAGTGCTAGTCTACAGGATCGGGGCTACACCTTC.

CDR3 protein: CASSESVTGVYEQYF. The CDR3 DNA reads as TGTGCCAGCAGTGAATCAGTGACAGGGGTGTACGAGCAGTACTTC. V and J are TRBV25-1 and TRBJ2-7, with 8 bases aligning to TRBD1. This CDR3 has 15 amino acids. Germline assignment: CDR1 MGHDK and CDR2 SYGVNS. The V gene end was trimmed by 1 base and the J gene end by 4 bases; junction bases not matched to a gene: 6.

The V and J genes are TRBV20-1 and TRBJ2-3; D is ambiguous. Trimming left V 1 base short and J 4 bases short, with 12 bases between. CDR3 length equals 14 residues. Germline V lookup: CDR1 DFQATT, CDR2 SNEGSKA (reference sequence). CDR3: CSARAPLAADTQYF. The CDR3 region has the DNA TGCAGTGCTAGAGCCCCTTTAGCTGCAGATACGCAGTATTTT.

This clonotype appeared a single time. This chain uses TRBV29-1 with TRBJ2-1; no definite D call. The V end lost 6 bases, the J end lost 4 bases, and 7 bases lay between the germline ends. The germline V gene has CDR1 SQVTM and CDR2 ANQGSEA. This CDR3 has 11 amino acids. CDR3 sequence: CSVSMYNEQFF. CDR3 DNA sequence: TGCAGCGTGTCAATGTACAATGAGCAGTTCTTC.

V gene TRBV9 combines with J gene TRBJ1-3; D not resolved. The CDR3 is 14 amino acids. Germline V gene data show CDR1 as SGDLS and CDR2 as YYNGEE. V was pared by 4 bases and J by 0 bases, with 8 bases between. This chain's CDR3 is CASSFDYSGNTIYF. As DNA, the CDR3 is TGTGCCAGCAGCTTTGACTACTCTGGAAACACCATATATTTT. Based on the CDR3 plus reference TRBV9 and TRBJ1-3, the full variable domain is DSGVTQTPKHLITATGQRVTLRCSPRSGDLSVYWYQQSLDQGLQFLIQYYNGEERAKGNILERFSAQQFPDLHSELNLSSLELGDSALYFCASSFDYSGNTIYFGEGSWLTVV.

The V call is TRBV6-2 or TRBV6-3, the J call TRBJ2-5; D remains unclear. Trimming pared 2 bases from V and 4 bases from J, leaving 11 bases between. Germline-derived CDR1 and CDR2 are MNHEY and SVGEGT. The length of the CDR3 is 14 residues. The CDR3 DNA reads TGTGCCAGCAGTTACCCAAGGAAGGGAGAGACCCAGTACTTC. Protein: CASSYPRKGETQYF.

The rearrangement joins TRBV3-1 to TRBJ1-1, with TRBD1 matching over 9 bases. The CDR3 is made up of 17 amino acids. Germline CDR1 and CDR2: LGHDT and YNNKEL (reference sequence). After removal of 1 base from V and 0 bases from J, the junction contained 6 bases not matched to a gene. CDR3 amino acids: CASSQVPGQGMNTEAFF. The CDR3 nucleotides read TGTGCCAGCAGCCAAGTCCCGGGACAGGGTATGAACACTGAAGCTTTCTTT.

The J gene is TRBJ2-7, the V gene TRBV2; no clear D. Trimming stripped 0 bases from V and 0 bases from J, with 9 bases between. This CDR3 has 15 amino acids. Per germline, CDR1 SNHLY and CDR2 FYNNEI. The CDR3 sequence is CASSEASSISYEQYF. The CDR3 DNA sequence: TGTGCCAGCAGTGAAGCATCATCGATCTCCTACGAGCAGTACTTC.

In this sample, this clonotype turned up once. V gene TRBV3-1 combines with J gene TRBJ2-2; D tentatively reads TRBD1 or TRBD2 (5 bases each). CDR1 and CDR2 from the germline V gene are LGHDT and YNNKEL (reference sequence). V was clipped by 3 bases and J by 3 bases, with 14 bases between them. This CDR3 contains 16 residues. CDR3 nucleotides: TGTGCCAGCAGCCAGATCCGGGACCGATACACCGGGGAGCTGTTTTTT. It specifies CASSQIRDRYTGELFF.

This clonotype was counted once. CDR3 nucleotides: TGTGCCAGCAGCCTTCAGGGGAGTAGCGGGGAGCTGTTTTTT. Encoded protein: CASSLQGSSGELFF. This sequence joins TRBV7-2 and TRBJ2-2; D perhaps matches TRBD1 (6 bases). The CDR3 sequence is 14 residues long. Per germline, CDR1 SGHTA and CDR2 FQGNSA. V shed 5 bases and J shed 7 bases, with 14 bases lying between them.

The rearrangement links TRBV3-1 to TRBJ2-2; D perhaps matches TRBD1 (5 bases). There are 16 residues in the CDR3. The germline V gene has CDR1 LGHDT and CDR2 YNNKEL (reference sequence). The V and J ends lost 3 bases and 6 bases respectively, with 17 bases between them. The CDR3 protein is CASSQPTTGSPGELFF. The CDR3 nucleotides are TGTGCCAGCAGCCAGCCAACCACAGGTTCCCCCGGGGAGCTGTTTTTT.

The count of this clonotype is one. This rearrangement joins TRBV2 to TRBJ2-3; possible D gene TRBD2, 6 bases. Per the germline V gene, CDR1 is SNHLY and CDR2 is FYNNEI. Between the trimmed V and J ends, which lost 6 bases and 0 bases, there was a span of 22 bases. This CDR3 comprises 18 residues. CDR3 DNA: TGTGCCAGCAGCAAGGGAGGATCGTCCTCCCGTAGCACAGATACGCAGTATTTT. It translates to CASSKGGSSSRSTDTQYF.

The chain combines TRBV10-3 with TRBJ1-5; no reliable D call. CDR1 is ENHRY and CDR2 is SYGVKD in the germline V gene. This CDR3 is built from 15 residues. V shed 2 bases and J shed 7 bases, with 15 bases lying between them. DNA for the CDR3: TGTGCCATCAGTGAGCTCCCAGGCTTTGGGCAGCCCCAGCATTTT. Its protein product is CAISELPGFGQPQHF.

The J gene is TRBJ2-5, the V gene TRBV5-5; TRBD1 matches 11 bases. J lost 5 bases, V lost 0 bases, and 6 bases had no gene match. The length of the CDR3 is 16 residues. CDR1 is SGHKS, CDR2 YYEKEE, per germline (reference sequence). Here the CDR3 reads CASSLADRGHRETQYF. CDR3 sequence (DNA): TGTGCCAGCAGCTTGGCGGACAGGGGGCATCGGGAGACCCAGTACTTC.